The clone carrying this T cell receptor beta chain has ten or more counts. The antigen remains unidentified. This sample was taken from a study of CD8 T cells in ankylosing spondylitis. In germline, CDR1 is DFQATT, CDR2 SNEGSKA (reference sequence). V lost 6 bases and J lost 3, with 15 bases in between. The CDR3 consists of 13 residues. TCRdb reprocessed the 5' RACE reads with MiXCR, giving one entry per CDR3 protein. The sample contains some 840,000 distinct CDR3 sequences, roughly 10% of which appear only once. Study-wide results and limits: Within ankylosing spondylitis blood, a TCR beta motif made up of eight or nine highly homologous variants appeared to be characteristic.

The sequencing sample was made of blood, either unsorted or a sorted T cell fraction (not recorded which). The V call is TRBV20-1, the J call TRBJ2-7, with D hard to call. This TCR was recovered from a male donor with ankylosing spondylitis. The CDR3 bases are TGCAGTGCCCCCAGGAATTCTGGCTACGAGCAGTACTTC. Protein product: CSAPRNSGYEQYF.